The clone carrying this TCR beta chain was seen only a few times. Its target is not known. The entirety of the isolated RNA underwent reverse transcription, so expressed TCRB transcripts were sequenced. Profiling relied on immunoSEQ multiplex PCR, and the TCRdb table lists in-frame clones only, not all of them. The sample records 300,000 to 400,000 clones, roughly 9% being singletons. This specimen belongs to a study of beta chain features in type 1 diabetes. In the study overall: On cell yields, gender and age, patients and healthy donors were similar. Study results and caveats: Compared with healthy donors, patients appeared to share more similar naive, central memory and regulatory TCRB repertoires. In every one of the four CD4+ subsets, TCRB CDR3s were moderately but significantly shorter in Type 1 diabetes patients.

This CDR3 is 14 amino acids long. Germline CDR1 and CDR2: SGDLS and YYNGEE. Trimming removed 0 bases from V and 4 bases from J, with 10 bases in between. The receptor was isolated from a man aged 25-45 years with type 1 diabetes. The material sequenced was central memory CD4+ T cells from blood. The chain carries TRBV9 and TRBJ2-5, with D hard to call. The CDR3 sequence is CASSVGHSLETQYF. The DNA of the CDR3 is TGTGCCAGCAGCGTAGGTCACAGCCTAGAGACCCAGTACTTC.